This T cell receptor (beta chain) was sequenced during a study of graft-versus-host responses after intestinal transplantation. Study information: Grafts were multivisceral, liver-intestinal, or isolated intestinal.

Unmatched junction bases numbered 4, after V lost 2 bases and J lost 4 bases. CDR1 and CDR2 from the germline V gene are SEHNR and FQNEAQ (reference sequence). The CDR3 is 14 amino acids. Details on this clone: The antigen remains undetermined.

Repertoires were generated with immunoSEQ multiplex PCR, while TCRdb's copy carries only in-frame clones and drops some. The sample lists more than 25,000 clones; 80% to 95% were seen once. General study points: Among recipient marrow samples, GvH clones were found; some appeared first in ileum or blood. Declines in HvG clones occurring early post-transplant were associated with peak circulating GvH clone levels. Allograft clonal ratios (graft-versus-host to host-versus-graft) were high in patients who had graft-donor T cell macrochimerism.

The source was PBMCs, collected 18 days after transplant. The chain couples TRBV7-9 to TRBJ1-2, with 7 bases lining up with TRBD1. This TCR came from a human patient who received an intestinal transplant, so some T cells may come from the graft donor. The CDR3 sequence is CASSLQGVGYGYTF. CDR3 DNA: TGTGCCAGCAGCTTACAGGGGGTCGGCTATGGCTACACCTTC.